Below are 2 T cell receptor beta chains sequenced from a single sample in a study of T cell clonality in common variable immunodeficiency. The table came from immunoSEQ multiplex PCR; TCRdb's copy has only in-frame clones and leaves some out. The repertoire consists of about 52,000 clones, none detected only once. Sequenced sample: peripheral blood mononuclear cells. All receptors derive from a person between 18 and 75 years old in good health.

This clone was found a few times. CDR3 DNA, as far as it was read: TGTGCCAGTAGTATAGGAGGACAGGGCGCGGGCACCGGGGAG. This codes for CASSIGGQGAGTGE. The CDR3 in full is CASSIGGQGAGTGELFF. V gene TRBV19 combines with J gene TRBJ2-2, with 8 positions matching TRBD1. From the germline J gene comes the end of the CDR3, since the read stops 3 residues before it. CDR1 and CDR2 from the germline V gene are LNHDA and SQIVND (reference sequence). Losses at the gene ends were 1 base for V and 4 bases for J; bases not matched to a gene: 8. The CDR3 runs to 17 residues.

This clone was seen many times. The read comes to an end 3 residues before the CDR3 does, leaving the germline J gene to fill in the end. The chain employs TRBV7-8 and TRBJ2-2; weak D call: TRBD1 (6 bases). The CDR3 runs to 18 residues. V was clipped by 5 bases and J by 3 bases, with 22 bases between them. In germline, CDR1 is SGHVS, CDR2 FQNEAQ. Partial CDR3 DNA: TGTGCCAGCAGCGACCCCGGGACACGTTATGGGGACACCGGGGAG. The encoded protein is CASSDPGTRYGDTGE. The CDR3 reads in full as CASSDPGTRYGDTGELFF.